The subject of this entry is one T cell receptor (beta chain). Its antigen target is currently unknown. Base qualities are not recorded, but no much larger clone differs from it by a single base. Reading the germline V gene (reference sequence) gives CDR1 SEHNR and CDR2 FQNEAQ. V is pared back by 0 bases and J by 5 bases, with 7 bases lying between the germline termini. From the cysteine up to the phenylalanine, the CDR3 has a length of 13 residues. Only the CDR3 region is kept as DNA, spanning 39 bases read in frame from base 1. TCRbeta CDR3 regions were amplified from genomic DNA using the immunoSEQ Assay, a bias-controlled multiplex PCR. For the original study's pipeline: Nucleated cell counts per sample were estimated from amplification of reference gene primers within the assay. To quantify the absolute abundance of each unique TCRbeta CDR3 rearrangement, sequence reads were collapsed and filtered. For each sample, productive Simpson clonality was calculated as the square root of Simpson's diversity index over productive rearrangements. TCRdb retrieved this table from immuneACCESS and kept in-frame rearrangements only. Not all clones are present; in checked studies, unresolved V genes account for under half, and no reason is known for the remainder. Clone size and V and J calls were adopted from that table, with D and trimming inferred from the DNA. This sample comprises hundreds of thousands of clones, more than 65% of them detected only once. The top ten clonotypes cover 4% to 4.5% of the sample.

These data belong to a study of blood T cell repertoires in COVID-19 (dated by TCRdb to 2019 to 2021). Some background on the complete study: The collaborator samples originated in the United States, Italy and Spain and spanned the acute and convalescent phases of COVID-19. The prospective study material was composed of cDNA or gDNA derived from T cells, B-cell-depleted T cells, or PBMCs. The dataset comprised deeply sampled blood TCRbeta repertoires from subjects exposed to, actively infected with, or recovered from COVID-19. The repertoires were released in a freely available public database intended as a resource for research on the immune response to SARS-CoV-2. The samples were drawn from the first 160 participants of the ongoing ImmuneRACE study and from 1,254 subjects provided by 6 global collaborators. The sample metadata nearly always contained a de-identified subject ID, COVID-19 status, age in years and sex. Where HLA class I and class II types were available, the types were taken from metadata supplied by the sample provider, not from assay-based typing. General conclusions and limits of the study: How much clinical and demographic metadata was included differed by source and by participant, and the metadata was provided uncurated.

Collaborating institutions collected whole blood in K2EDTA tubes following their own protocols. For TCRbeta analysis, collaborator samples were shipped as frozen whole blood, as isolated PBMCs, or as DNA extracted from either sample type. The source material was peripheral blood. This sequence originates from a woman between 40 and 55 years old with active or convalescent COVID-19. This chain joins TRBV7-9 to TRBJ2-5; the D region possibly corresponds to TRBD2 (5 bases align). The CDR3 region reads CASSLAGGETQYF. The nucleotides read TGTGCCAGCAGCTTAGCTGGCGGGGAGACCCAGTACTTC.